The TCR beta chain described here comes from a study of T cells expressing NK-cell markers. On the study more broadly: Among eight sequenced donors, seven carried HCMV seropositivity while one was seronegative. Findings and caveats of the study: Of the CD8+ T cells in more than five donors, about 1.0-7.5% belonged to dominant NKG2C+ clonotypes. The CD3+CD56-NKG2C+ fraction was also led by these clonotypes in several donors.

Germline V gene sequence: CDR1 SNHLY, CDR2 FYNNEI. This CDR3 has 13 residues. As for this clonotype: Its antigen is currently unknown.

TCRdb reprocessed the 5' RACE reads, keeping one entry per CDR3 protein, no DNA. The sample has 400,000 or so distinct CDR3 sequences; the top ten hold around 10%. The gene calls are TRBV2 and TRBJ2-1. The sequencing sample was made of blood T cells: a sorted CD56 or NKG2C T cell subset, CD4+ or CD8+ T cells, or bulk PBMC T cells (not recorded which). The clonotype comes from a woman aged 50 to 60 in good health. The CDR3 reads CAHGGGSYNEQFF.